These T cell receptor beta chains were read from a single sample in a study of human T cells and chemical hapten exposure. TCRdb used MiXCR to reprocess the RACE reads, holding one entry per CDR3 protein. The sample holds roughly 100,000 distinct CDR3 sequences, around 34% seen once. Sequenced here: whole blood, sampled in connection with sensitization to the hapten diphenylcyclopropenone (DPC). The receptors shown here come from a man aged 35 to 55 with alopecia areata. Some clones in this sample may be carry-over from other donors' samples. Both conserved end residues are part of each CDR3. A D gene is named only where the DNA matches it firmly. The size of a clone is reported for some rows only, either as once, few or many, or as a class for expanded clones.

>TRBJ2-1|TRBV29-1|few|TRBD1
TGCAGCGTTGAAGATCTTGTACAGGGGTACAATGAGCAGTTCTTC
CSVEDLVQGYNEQFF
>TRBJ1-4|TRBV20-1|.|TRBD1
TGCAGTGCTAGTGTCACAGGGGTTGAAAAACTGTTTTTT
CSASVTGVEKLFF
>TRBJ2-6|TRBV2|few|.
TGTGCCAGCGGACAGACTGGGGCCAACGTCCTGACTTTC
CASGQTGANVLTF
>TRBJ1-5|TRBV6-2/TRBV6-3|few|.
TGTGCCAGCAGTTACTCTGGGAGCAATCAGCCCCAGCATTTT
CASSYSGSNQPQHF
>TRBJ2-3|TRBV6-1|few|.
TGTGCCAGCAGTGAAAGGGGGGCGGGAGCGAACACAGATACGCAGTATTTT
CASSERGAGANTDTQYF
>TRBJ2-2|TRBV4-3|few|.
TGCGCCAGCAGCCTGTGGACAGCGAACACCGGGGAGCTGTTTTTT
CASSLWTANTGELFF
>TRBJ1-4|TRBV7-2|once|.
TGTGCCAGCGGGGCTTACCTTTCCAATGAAAAACTGTTTTTT
CASGAYLSNEKLFF
>TRBJ2-3|TRBV5-1|.|.
TGCGCCAGTACAGGTTACTCAGATACGCAGTATTTT
CASTGYSDTQYF
>TRBJ2-3|TRBV7-2|few|.
TGTGCCAGCAGCTCCACCGGGGCCGATACGCAGTATTTT
CASSSTGADTQYF
>TRBJ2-3|TRBV11-3|few|.
TGTGCCAGCGGGACTCGAGATACGCAGTATTTT
CASGTRDTQYF
>TRBJ2-3|TRBV15|few|TRBD2
TGTGCCACCAGCCCGGGACTAGCGACAGATACGCAGTATTTT
CATSPGLATDTQYF
>TRBJ2-7|TRBV5-4|.|.
TGTGCCAGCAGTTACGCGGGGTTTCACGAGCAGTACTTC
CASSYAGFHEQYF
>TRBJ2-1|TRBV10-3|.|TRBD2
TGTGCCATTGGTAGGCGGGAGGGCTACAATGAGCAGTTCTTC
CAIGRREGYNEQFF
>TRBJ2-3|TRBV12-3/TRBV12-4|.|.
TGTGCCAGCAGTTTAGCAGGCCCCGGCGCAGATACGCAGTATTTT
CASSLAGPGADTQYF
>TRBJ2-3|TRBV18|.|.
TGTGCCAGCTCACCGACTACCCAGGGAGATACGCAGTATTTT
CASSPTTQGDTQYF
>TRBJ1-6|TRBV27|.|TRBD1
TGTGCCAGCAGCTCCGGGACAGGGCGGACACCCCTCCACTTT
CASSSGTGRTPLHF
>TRBJ2-3|TRBV7-2|few|TRBD2
TGTGCCAGCAGCCCAGCGGGAGCGTTGACAGATACGCAGTATTTT
CASSPAGALTDTQYF
>TRBJ2-6|TRBV10-3|.|.
TGTGCCATCAGTGATATAGTTGGGGCCAACGTCCTGACTTTC
CAISDIVGANVLTF
>TRBJ1-5|TRBV28|few|.
TGTGCCAGCCGAGACCCGAGAAAACAGGTCGGGAATCAGCCCCAGCATTTT
CASRDPRKQVGNQPQHF
>TRBJ1-2|TRBV10-3|few|.
TGTGCCATCAGCCCCACCACAAGATCGGGTGGAGTCCATGGCTACACCTTC
CAISPTTRSGGVHGYTF
>TRBJ2-1|TRBV9|few|.
TGTGCCAGCAGCGTAGATTGGCGGGACGGCTCCTACAATGAGCAGTTCTTC
CASSVDWRDGSYNEQFF
>TRBJ2-3|TRBV6-9|few|TRBD2
TGTGCCAGCAGTTATCCGGTCAGGCGGGAGGGGGACACAGATACGCAGTATTTT
CASSYPVRREGDTDTQYF
>TRBJ2-5|TRBV20-1|few|.
TGCAGTGCTCAGACTGATGGAGAGACCCAGTACTTC
CSAQTDGETQYF
>TRBJ2-1|TRBV20-1|.|TRBD2
TGCAGTGCTCCCCGAATGACTAGCGGAGCGGATTATGAGCAGTTCTTC
CSAPRMTSGADYEQFF
>TRBJ2-7|TRBV12-3/TRBV12-4|.|.
TGTGCCAGCAGTTTAGAGGTAGCGAGCATTGACGAGCAGTACTTC
CASSLEVASIDEQYF
>TRBJ2-4|TRBV21-1|.|.
TGTGCCAGCAGCAAAGAAGGAGGGCAGCGCAACATTCAGTACTTC
CASSKEGGQRNIQYF
>TRBJ2-1|TRBV29-1|.|.
TGCAGCGTTGAATCTCAGGTCTCCTACAATGAGCAGTTCTTC
CSVESQVSYNEQFF
>TRBJ1-5|TRBV27|.|TRBD1
TGTGCCAGCAGTTTAATCGGACAGGGGTTCCCTCAGCCCCAGCATTTT
CASSLIGQGFPQPQHF
>TRBJ1-6|TRBV7-9|.|.
TGTGCCAGCAGCATCCCGGGGGCCTCCTATAATTCACCCCTCCACTTT
CASSIPGASYNSPLHF
>TRBJ1-2|TRBV20-1|.|.
TGCAGTGCTAGAGTGCCCCAATCAATATATGGCTACACCTTC
CSARVPQSIYGYTF
>TRBJ2-3|TRBV5-6|.|.
TGTGCCAGCAGCTTGTACCGCGTGACGCAGTATTTT
CASSLYRVTQYF
>TRBJ2-5|TRBV2|.|TRBD2
TGTGCCAGCAGTGAAGCGCGGGGGACGGCTCTGACGACCCAGTACTTC
CASSEARGTALTTQYF
>TRBJ2-6|TRBV19|many|.
TGTGCCAGTAGCCTTGGGGCCAACGTCCTGACTTTC
CASSLGANVLTF
>TRBJ2-1|TRBV5-1|few|.
TGCGCCAGCAGCTTGGTTCCGGATTACTCCTACAATGAGCAGTTCTTC
CASSLVPDYSYNEQFF
>TRBJ2-1|TRBV2|few|TRBD1
TGTGCCATCGTGCCGGGACAGGCCTACAATGAGCAGTTCTTC
CAIVPGQAYNEQFF
>TRBJ2-2|TRBV12-3/TRBV12-4|few|.
TGTGCCAGCATCCAGGGGCTCGGCACCGGGGAGCTGTTTTTT
CASIQGLGTGELFF
>TRBJ2-3|TRBV5-1|.|.
TGCGCCAGCAGCTTTGGCGGGGCTAGCACAGATACGCAGTATTTT
CASSFGGASTDTQYF
>TRBJ2-5|TRBV10-3|few|.
TGTGCCATCAGGACCTCTGAGACCCAGTACTTC
CAIRTSETQYF
>TRBJ2-3|TRBV5-4|.|TRBD2
TGTGCCAGCAGTAAGCCGGGACTAGCGGGAGAAGATACGCAGTATTTT
CASSKPGLAGEDTQYF
>TRBJ2-1|TRBV6-5|few|TRBD1
TGTGCCAGCAGTTCGACAGGGGATCGCTACAATGAGCAGTTCTTC
CASSSTGDRYNEQFF
>TRBJ2-5|TRBV7-2|.|.
TGTGCCAGCAGCTCCCAATCCCACGACGAAACCCAGTACTTC
CASSSQSHDETQYF
>TRBJ2-3|TRBV6-5|once|.
TGTGCCAGCAGTTACTCCCCACAGGTCACAGATACGCAGTATTTT
CASSYSPQVTDTQYF